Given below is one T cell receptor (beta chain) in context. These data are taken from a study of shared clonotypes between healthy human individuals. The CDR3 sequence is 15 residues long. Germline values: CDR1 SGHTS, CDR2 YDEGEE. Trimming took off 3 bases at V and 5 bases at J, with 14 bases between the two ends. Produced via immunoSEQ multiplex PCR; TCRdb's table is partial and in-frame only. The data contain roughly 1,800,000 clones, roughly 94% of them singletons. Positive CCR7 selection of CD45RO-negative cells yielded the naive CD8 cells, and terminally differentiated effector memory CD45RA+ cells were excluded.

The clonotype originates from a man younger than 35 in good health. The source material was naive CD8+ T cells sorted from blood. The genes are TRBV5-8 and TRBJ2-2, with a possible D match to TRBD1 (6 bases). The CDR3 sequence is CASSSTGLKTGELFF. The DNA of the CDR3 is TGTGCCAGCAGCTCCACAGGGTTGAAGACCGGGGAGCTGTTTTTT.